These T cell receptor beta chains were read from a single sample in a study of long-term antiretroviral therapy in people with HIV. Produced via immunoSEQ multiplex PCR; TCRdb's table is partial and in-frame only. Of tens of thousands of clones detected, 75% to 90% appear once; the ten largest clones hold less than 15%. This sample comprised unsorted PBMCs, obtained 2.9 years after starting antiretroviral therapy. The receptors stem from a man aged 45-60 years with HIV. The CDR3 runs from the conserved cysteine through the conserved F or W. D genes are given only for firm matches. Some rows mark clone size as missing; the rest say once, few, many or name a class of expanded clone.

j_gene: TRBJ2-2
abundance: .
d_gene: .
v_gene: TRBV28
CDR3nt: TGTGCCAGCACCTTGGGGGGAGAGGGCACCGGGGAGCTGTTTTTT
CDR3aa: CASTLGGEGTGELFF

j_gene: TRBJ1-3
abundance: .
d_gene: .
v_gene: TRBV5-4
CDR3nt: TGTGCCAGCAGCTTTGGGCCGGGCTCTGGAAACACCATATATTTT
CDR3aa: CASSFGPGSGNTIYF

j_gene: TRBJ2-6
abundance: .
d_gene: .
v_gene: TRBV2
CDR3nt: TGTGCCAGCAGTGAAACGGTTACAGAGTACGGGGCCAACGTCCTGACTTTC
CDR3aa: CASSETVTEYGANVLTF

j_gene: TRBJ1-2
abundance: .
d_gene: .
v_gene: TRBV14
CDR3nt: TGTGCCAGCAGCCCAGAGGGAAGGCGGGGGAGAGGCTACACCTTC
CDR3aa: CASSPEGRRGRGYTF

j_gene: TRBJ1-2
abundance: .
d_gene: .
v_gene: TRBV6-1
CDR3nt: TGTGCCAGCAGTGAAACTCTCCCGAATCTCTACACCTTC
CDR3aa: CASSETLPNLYTF

j_gene: TRBJ2-3
abundance: .
d_gene: TRBD1
v_gene: TRBV6-1
CDR3nt: TGTGCCATCCTGGGACAGGGGGCGATAGATACGCAGTATTTT
CDR3aa: CAILGQGAIDTQYF

j_gene: TRBJ1-2
abundance: .
d_gene: .
v_gene: TRBV7-9
CDR3nt: TGTGCCAGCAGCTCCCCGGGGCCTAACTATGGCTACACCTTC
CDR3aa: CASSSPGPNYGYTF

j_gene: TRBJ1-2
abundance: once
d_gene: TRBD1
v_gene: TRBV27
CDR3nt: TGTGCCAGCAGTCCACAGGGGGCGAGCTACCTACCTAACTATGGCTACACCTTC
CDR3aa: CASSPQGASYLPNYGYTF

j_gene: TRBJ1-4
abundance: .
d_gene: TRBD1
v_gene: TRBV6-1
CDR3nt: TGTGCCAGCAGTGAATTGACAGGGCCGAGAGAAAAACTGTTTTTT
CDR3aa: CASSELTGPREKLFF

j_gene: TRBJ2-7
abundance: .
d_gene: TRBD2
v_gene: TRBV5-1
CDR3nt: TGCGCCAGCAGCTCTAGCGGGGACTCCTACGAGCAGTACTTC
CDR3aa: CASSSSGDSYEQYF

j_gene: TRBJ2-3
abundance: .
d_gene: TRBD1
v_gene: TRBV7-8
CDR3nt: TGTGCCAGCAGCTCTTCTGACAGGGGGGACGATACGCAGTATTTT
CDR3aa: CASSSSDRGDDTQYF

j_gene: TRBJ2-3
abundance: .
d_gene: .
v_gene: TRBV9
CDR3nt: TGTGCCAGCAGCGTAGGGGACACAGATACGCAGTATTTT
CDR3aa: CASSVGDTDTQYF

j_gene: TRBJ2-7
abundance: .
d_gene: .
v_gene: TRBV5-5
CDR3nt: TGTGCCAGCAGCCTCTCCTACAGCGAAGAGCAGTACTTC
CDR3aa: CASSLSYSEEQYF

j_gene: TRBJ2-1
abundance: .
d_gene: TRBD1
v_gene: TRBV19
CDR3nt: TGTGCCAGTAGTATATGGGACAGGGAGCATGAGCAGTTCTTC
CDR3aa: CASSIWDREHEQFF

j_gene: TRBJ1-5
abundance: few
d_gene: .
v_gene: TRBV15
CDR3nt: TGTGCCACCAGCAGAGTTGGGTCAGGGGATCAGCCCCAGCATTTT
CDR3aa: CATSRVGSGDQPQHF

j_gene: TRBJ2-7
abundance: few
d_gene: TRBD1
v_gene: TRBV27
CDR3nt: TGTGCCAGCAGTTTACCGGACAGGCACTACTACGAGCAGTACTTC
CDR3aa: CASSLPDRHYYEQYF

j_gene: TRBJ1-6
abundance: .
d_gene: TRBD1
v_gene: TRBV5-1
CDR3nt: TGCGCCAGCAGCTCATATCCGGGACAGGGAAATTCACCCCTCCACTTT
CDR3aa: CASSSYPGQGNSPLHF

j_gene: TRBJ2-1
abundance: .
d_gene: TRBD2
v_gene: TRBV2
CDR3nt: TGTGCCAGCAGTGAGTTTCTAGCGGGGGGTAATGAGCAGTTCTTC
CDR3aa: CASSEFLAGGNEQFF

j_gene: TRBJ2-2
abundance: .
d_gene: TRBD2
v_gene: TRBV11-3
CDR3nt: TGTGCCAGCAGTTCTAGCGGGGCGAACACCGGGGAGCTGTTTTTT
CDR3aa: CASSSSGANTGELFF

j_gene: TRBJ1-6
abundance: .
d_gene: .
v_gene: TRBV7-9
CDR3nt: TGTGCCAGCAGCTTATGGGTACAGTCCTATAATTCACCCCTCCACTTT
CDR3aa: CASSLWVQSYNSPLHF

j_gene: TRBJ1-2
abundance: .
d_gene: TRBD1
v_gene: TRBV6-5
CDR3nt: TGTGCCAGCACCATGGACAGGGGGCGCGGCTACACCTTC
CDR3aa: CASTMDRGRGYTF

j_gene: TRBJ2-7
abundance: .
d_gene: .
v_gene: TRBV7-9
CDR3nt: TGTGCCAGCAGCCGCCCGGGATTCCCATCCTACGAGCAGTACTTC
CDR3aa: CASSRPGFPSYEQYF

j_gene: TRBJ1-2
abundance: .
d_gene: TRBD1
v_gene: TRBV5-6
CDR3nt: TGTGCCAGCAGCTTCCGGGACAGGATTAACTATGGCTACACCTTC
CDR3aa: CASSFRDRINYGYTF

j_gene: TRBJ1-2
abundance: .
d_gene: TRBD1
v_gene: TRBV6-5
CDR3nt: TGTGCCAGCAGCCTACAGGGGGGGGGAGATGGCTACACCTTC
CDR3aa: CASSLQGGGDGYTF

j_gene: TRBJ1-1
abundance: .
d_gene: .
v_gene: TRBV15
CDR3nt: TGTGCCACCAGCAGAGATTTTTGGGAGACTGAAGCTTTCTTT
CDR3aa: CATSRDFWETEAFF

j_gene: TRBJ1-4
abundance: .
d_gene: .
v_gene: TRBV10-3
CDR3nt: TGTGCCATCAGTGAGATGGGGGAGGCTAATGAAAAACTGTTTTTT
CDR3aa: CAISEMGEANEKLFF